This T cell receptor beta chain was obtained from a study of blood T cell repertoires in COVID-19. This CDR3 has 15 amino acids. Trimming at V came to 5 bases and at J to 3 bases, leaving 5 bases not matched to a gene. Germline V lookup: CDR1 SGHTA, CDR2 FQGNSA. Participants had their cohort set by participant-reported clinical history. TCRdb keeps only in-frame clones here, not all; method: immunoSEQ multiplex PCR. The table includes around 200,000 clones, roughly 90% detected once. The sample comprised PBMCs or T cells enriched from blood (not recorded which). The source of this sequence is a woman aged 40 to 50 with acute COVID-19. The V gene is TRBV7-2, the J gene TRBJ2-2; 8 bases align to TRBD1. The CDR3 DNA is TGTGCCAGCAGCCCAGGACAGGGCTACACCGGGGAGCTGTTTTTT. Amino acid sequence: CASSPGQGYTGELFF.